Each of the 19 T cell receptor beta chains below was sequenced from the same sample in a study of early T cells in non-severe SARS-CoV-2 infection. One entry per CDR3 protein results from TCRdb running MiXCR on the 5' RACE reads. The top ten clones hold 6.1% of a sample with about 92,000 distinct CDR3 sequences, about 15% of them seen once. The specimen was whole blood. These receptors were collected from an adult who was a healthcare worker with PCR-confirmed SARS-CoV-2 infection or an uninfected control (not recorded which).

This clonotype appeared a few times. The rearrangement joins TRBV7-6 to TRBJ2-1; D is undetermined. The CDR3 has 19 amino acids. Germline assignment: CDR1 SGHVS and CDR2 FNYEAQ. V shed 1 base and J shed 4 bases, with 23 bases lying between them. In nucleotides, the CDR3 is TGTGCCAGCAGCTTAGAGCCCCCGCGATCGGCAGTCCAATACAATGAGCAGTTCTTC. The encoded protein is CASSLEPPRSAVQYNEQFF. Full variable domain (rest looked up from reference TRBV7-6 and TRBJ2-1): GAGVSQSPRYKVTKRGQDVALRCDPISGHVSLYWYRQALGQGPEFLTYFNYEAQQDKSGLPNDRFSAERPEGSISTLTIQRTEQRDSAMYRCASSLEPPRSAVQYNEQFFGPGTRLTVL.

The V gene is TRBV7-9, the J gene TRBJ2-3, with D uncertain. Trimming took 1 base from V and 0 from J, leaving 11 bases between them. The CDR3 length is 16 residues. The V gene's germline CDR1 is SEHNR and CDR2 FQNEAQ (reference sequence). The CDR3 sequence is CASSLERVASTDTQYF. CDR3 coding DNA: TGTGCCAGCAGCTTAGAGCGAGTTGCTAGCACAGATACGCAGTATTTT.

In this sample, this clonotype turned up many times. The CDR3 sequence: CASSSGTGRGPKLFF. CDR3 DNA sequence: TGTGCCAGCAGCTCCGGGACAGGGCGGGGGCCGAAACTGTTTTTT. This sequence joins TRBV11-2 and TRBJ1-4; 9 bases match TRBD1. The ends lost 4 bases at V and 11 bases at J; junction bases unmatched: 11. This CDR3 spans 15 amino acids. Germline CDR1 and CDR2: SGHAT and FQNNGV.

This clonotype appeared a few times. J is TRBJ2-7 and V is TRBV6-5, with 7 nucleotides matching TRBD2. This CDR3 has 17 residues. V was pared by 4 bases and J by 1 base, with 13 bases of the junction left unmatched. From germline, CDR1 is MNHEY and CDR2 SVGAGI. The CDR3 here is CASSSPRRGERSYEQYF. In DNA form, the CDR3 reads TGTGCCAGCAGTTCACCCCGCCGGGGGGAAAGGTCCTACGAGCAGTACTTC.

This clonotype has at least ten counts. J is TRBJ1-5 and V is TRBV12-3 or TRBV12-4, with D unresolved. The CDR3 loop spans 13 amino acids. V was shortened by 3 bases and J by 2 bases, with 5 bases between the two germline ends. The CDR3: CASSFGGNQPQHF. DNA of the CDR3: TGTGCCAGCAGTTTCGGGGGCAATCAGCCCCAGCATTTT.

For this clonotype: Sequence at one end of the junction differs from germline and may be a read error. The chain recombines TRBV6-1 with TRBJ1-5, with D possibly TRBD1 on 5 matching bases. The CDR3 spans 16 residues. Germline assignment: CDR1 MNHNS and CDR2 SASEGT. The CDR3 DNA sequence: TGTGCCAGCAGAGAAGGGGTGAGTAGTAGCAATCAGCCCCAGCATTTT. Translating it yields CASREGVSSSNQPQHF.

There are a few counts of this clonotype. The rearrangement joins TRBV20-1 to TRBJ1-5; TRBD1 might be the D (6 bases). In germline, CDR1 is DFQATT, CDR2 SNEGSKA (reference sequence). The CDR3 has 15 residues. V was pared by 2 bases and J by 4 bases, with 15 bases between. This CDR3 reads CSARKQDRLNQPQHF. The CDR3 DNA follows: TGCAGTGCTAGAAAGCAAGACAGGTTGAATCAGCCCCAGCATTTT.

The V and J genes are TRBV20-1 and TRBJ1-1, with D perhaps TRBD1 (5 bases). Germline lookup yields CDR1 DFQATT and CDR2 SNEGSKA (reference sequence). Deletions cut 1 base from V and 3 bases from J, with 12 bases between. The CDR3 is 14 residues long. The CDR3: CSARGGTRDTEAFF. As DNA, the CDR3 is TGCAGTGCTAGAGGGGGCACAAGGGACACTGAAGCTTTCTTT.

The chain uses TRBV27 and TRBJ2-5, with 9 bases lining up with TRBD1. Trimming cost V 6 bases and J 3 bases; bases outside gene matches: 2. This CDR3 comprises 13 residues. Germline CDR1 and CDR2: MNHEY and SMNVEV (reference sequence). CDR3 bases: TGTGCCAGCAGACGGACAGGGGAAGAGACCCAGTACTTC. Protein: CASRRTGEETQYF.

This clonotype was seen a handful of times. This chain uses TRBV11-2 with TRBJ2-5, with no clear D. Trimming cost V 5 bases and J 5 bases, with 9 bases left between them. Germline V lookup: CDR1 SGHAT, CDR2 FQNNGV. The CDR3 is made up of 12 amino acids. The CDR3 sequence is CASSPFQETQYF. CDR3 DNA: TGTGCCAGCAGCCCCTTCCAGGAGACCCAGTACTTC.

This clonotype showed up just a few times. The V gene is TRBV29-1, the J gene TRBJ2-7, with 7 bases fitting TRBD2. CDR3 length: 11 amino acids. The germline V gene encodes CDR1 SQVTM and CDR2 ANQGSEA. Trimming took 4 bases from V and 6 from J; bases not matched to a gene: 3. The CDR3, as DNA: TGCAGCGTTGGCCCGGGGGGCGAGCAGTACTTC. Amino acids: CSVGPGGEQYF.

This clonotype was counted between two and nine times. The rearrangement joins TRBV19 to TRBJ2-7; 7 positions match TRBD2. CDR1 is LNHDA and CDR2 is SQIVND in the germline V gene (reference sequence). The CDR3 has 15 amino acids. V lost 3 bases and J lost 4; bases outside the gene matches: 9. In DNA, the CDR3 is TGTGCCAGTAGTATTGGGCGGGGGATGGAATACGAGCAGTACTTC. Its translation is CASSIGRGMEYEQYF.

This clonotype came up many times. The genes are TRBV4-1 and TRBJ1-1; perhaps TRBD1 as D (6 bases). The V end lost 6 bases, the J end lost 1 base, and 12 bases lay between the germline ends. The CDR3 consists of 14 residues. Germline CDR1 reads MGHRA; CDR2 reads YSYEKL. The CDR3 DNA reads TGCGCCAGCAGTCATGCGGACAGGAACACTGAAGCTTTCTTT. This translates into CASSHADRNTEAFF.

This clonotype was detected only a few times. The chain has TRBV6-6 and TRBJ2-5; weak D call: TRBD1 (5 bases). This CDR3 region has 14 residues. CDR1 is MNHNY, CDR2 SVGAGI, per germline (reference sequence). Trimming cost V 7 bases and J 0 bases, with 12 bases left between them. The CDR3 spells CASNGRQYQETQYF. The DNA of the CDR3 is TGTGCCAGCAACGGGCGACAGTACCAAGAGACCCAGTACTTC.

This clonotype was detected many times. V and J are TRBV20-1 and TRBJ1-3; D uncertain. Trimming shortened V by 6 bases and J by 1 base, and 4 bases separated the two germline ends. The germline CDR1 and CDR2 sequences are DFQATT and SNEGSKA (reference sequence). The CDR3 consists of 11 residues. The CDR3 sequence: CSANSGNTIYF. CDR3 nucleotides: TGCAGTGCCAATTCTGGAAACACCATATATTTT.

This clonotype was picked up many times. For the CDR3, the DNA is TGCGCCAGCAGCTTGTTGGCTCAGGGGCAGAACACTGAAGCTTTCTTT. The encoded protein is CASSLLAQGQNTEAFF. The chain joins TRBV5-1 to TRBJ1-1; D might be TRBD1 (6 bases). The length of the CDR3 is 16 residues. Deletions cut 1 base from V and 1 base from J, with 14 bases between. Germline V lookup: CDR1 SGHRS, CDR2 YFSETQ.

This rearrangement joins TRBV29-1 to TRBJ2-1; D unclear. The CDR3 runs 10 residues. Trimming stripped 3 bases from V and 6 bases from J, with 3 bases between. From germline, CDR1 is SQVTM and CDR2 ANQGSEA. CDR3 DNA: TGCAGCGTTGAGGTCAATGAGCAGTTCTTC. Translating gives CSVEVNEQFF.

V and J are TRBV2 and TRBJ2-3; D perhaps matches TRBD2 (5 bases). The CDR3 contains 16 residues. V lost 5 bases and J lost 4, with 19 bases in between. Germline lookup yields CDR1 SNHLY and CDR2 FYNNEI. In DNA form, the CDR3 reads TGTGCCAGCAGTCATCCAACCGGGGTCCCGCCAGATACGCAGTATTTT. This encodes CASSHPTGVPPDTQYF.

This clonotype was found many times. The rearrangement uses TRBV9 and TRBJ1-2; the match to TRBD1 covers 8 bases. Germline V gives CDR1 SGDLS, CDR2 YYNGEE. J gave up 7 bases and V 1 base, and 3 bases lay outside the gene matches. CDR3 length equals 13 residues. In nucleotides, the CDR3 is TGTGCCAGCAGCGTACAGGGGGCTGCTGGCTACACCTTC. Its translation: CASSVQGAAGYTF.